What follows describes a single TCR beta chain. Its antigen is not known. The data were taken from a study of blood T cells in healthy people across ages. Overall study findings and caveats: Per million T cells, the diversity of TCR beta decreased roughly linearly as age advanced. Because sorting was not performed, PBMCs prevented conclusive naive versus antigen-experienced comparison. When set beside aged donors, long-lived donors presented more naive CD4+ cells and higher diversity.

The authors ran a second PCR of about 6 to 11 cycles using a sample-barcoded 5' primer and a J-beta primer mix. One entry per CDR3 protein results from TCRdb running MiXCR on the 5' RACE reads. This sample has hundreds of thousands of distinct CDR3 sequences, with approximately 25% found just once. Trimming took 3 bases from V and 5 from J, leaving 17 bases between them. CDR1 and CDR2 from the germline V gene are ENHRY and SYGVKD. CDR3 size: 15 residues. These data also formed part of another study, on T cells of mothers and their children. That study reports: At a sensitivity of around 100 clones per million clonotypes, no persistent microchimeric T cell clones appeared.

The sequence was obtained from a boy between 10 and 17 years old in good health. The chain carries TRBV10-3 and TRBJ2-7; either TRBD1 or TRBD2 may supply D (5 bases each). Sequencing used blood. CDR3 nucleotide sequence: TGTGCCATCAGTGATCGGGCAGGGACGAGGGACGAGCAGTACTTC. Amino acid sequence: CAISDRAGTRDEQYF.